This T cell receptor (beta chain) was recovered during a study of blood T cell repertoires in COVID-19. This table comes from immunoSEQ multiplex PCR, and its TCRdb copy is limited to in-frame clones, with some not included. The data hold approximately 290,000 clones, with around 90% observed a single time. Trimming removed 0 bases at V and 3 bases at J, with 15 bases between. The CDR3 contains 17 residues. Germline assignment: CDR1 MGHRA and CDR2 YSYEKL. The rearrangement joins TRBV4-1 to TRBJ1-3; a weak D match, TRBD1 (5 bases). Sequencing was carried out using PBMCs or T cells enriched from blood (not recorded which). The TCR sequence derives from a woman aged 25 to 39 who had recovered from COVID-19. The CDR3 bases are TGCGCCAGCAGCCAAGATTCGCGCGGGGCAAATGGAAACACCATATATTTT. Translation: CASSQDSRGANGNTIYF.